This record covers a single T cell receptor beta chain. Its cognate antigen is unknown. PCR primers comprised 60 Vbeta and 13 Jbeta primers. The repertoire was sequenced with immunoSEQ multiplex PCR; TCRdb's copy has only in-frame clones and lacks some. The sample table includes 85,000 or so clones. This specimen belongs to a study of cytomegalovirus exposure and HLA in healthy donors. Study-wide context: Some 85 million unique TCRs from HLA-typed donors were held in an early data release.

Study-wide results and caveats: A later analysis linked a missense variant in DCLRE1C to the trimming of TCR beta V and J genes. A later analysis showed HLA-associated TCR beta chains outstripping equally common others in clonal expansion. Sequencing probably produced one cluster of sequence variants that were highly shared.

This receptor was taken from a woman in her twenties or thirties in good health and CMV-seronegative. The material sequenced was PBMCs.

CDR3 residues: CASSEFTSTDTQYF. The CDR3 region has the DNA TGTGCCAGCAGCGAATTTACTAGCACAGATACGCAGTATTTT. The genes are TRBV7-6 and TRBJ2-3; no reliable D call. Looked up from germline, CDR1 is SGHVS and CDR2 is FNYEAQ. The V and J ends lost 5 bases and 0 bases respectively, with 9 bases between them. This CDR3 is built from 14 residues. The whole variable domain, remainder taken from reference TRBV7-6 and TRBJ2-3, is GAGVSQSPRYKVTKRGQDVALRCDPISGHVSLYWYRQALGQGPEFLTYFNYEAQQDKSGLPNDRFSAERPEGSISTLTIQRTEQRDSAMYRCASSEFTSTDTQYFGPGTRLTVL.